The entry that follows covers one TCR beta chain sequence. This specimen belongs to a study of blood T cell repertoires in COVID-19. TCRdb keeps only in-frame clones here, not all; method: immunoSEQ multiplex PCR. The table shows about 62,000 clones, with over 75% occurring only once. The CDR3 length is 18 residues. After removal of 0 bases from V and 5 bases from J, the junction contained 16 bases not matched to a gene. Germline CDR1 SGHTS, CDR2 YDEGEE. The TCR sequence derives from a man aged 60-69 years with acute or convalescent COVID-19. The chain recombines TRBV5-8 with TRBJ2-5, with TRBD1 identical over 7 bases. The sequenced sample consisted of peripheral blood. This chain's CDR3 is CASSLGTLRGRILETQYF. The CDR3 DNA is TGTGCCAGCAGCTTGGGGACCCTTAGGGGGCGAATTTTGGAGACCCAGTACTTC.